The sequence of this T cell receptor beta chain was determined in a study of T cell responses to AZD1222 COVID-19 vaccine. In the study overall: Pooling of second doses given at about 4 or about 12 weeks was done. General study findings and limits: Rises in breadth and depth of Spike-specific TCRs came after two AZD1222 doses. Sampled repertoires all dated from after the peak T cell response. White British ancestry dominated among donors, who included more females, and clonal diversity was possibly underestimated.

This clone was counted between two and nine times. Its antigen is not identified. V lost 2 bases and J lost 8, with 12 bases in between. The germline V gene encodes CDR1 SQVTM and CDR2 ANQGSEA. The CDR3 consists of 12 residues. Libraries were prepared by immunoSEQ multiplex PCR; TCRdb keeps only in-frame clonotypes and omits some of them. The sample yields about 130,000 clones, 88% seen once. This receptor was taken from an adult in good health. The V gene is TRBV29-1, the J gene TRBJ1-2; D remains ambiguous. Sequences were derived from peripheral blood, sampled on day 0 of AZD1222 vaccination. This chain's CDR3 is CSVESGVGGYTF. CDR3 nucleotide sequence: TGCAGCGTTGAATCCGGGGTAGGGGGCTACACCTTC.